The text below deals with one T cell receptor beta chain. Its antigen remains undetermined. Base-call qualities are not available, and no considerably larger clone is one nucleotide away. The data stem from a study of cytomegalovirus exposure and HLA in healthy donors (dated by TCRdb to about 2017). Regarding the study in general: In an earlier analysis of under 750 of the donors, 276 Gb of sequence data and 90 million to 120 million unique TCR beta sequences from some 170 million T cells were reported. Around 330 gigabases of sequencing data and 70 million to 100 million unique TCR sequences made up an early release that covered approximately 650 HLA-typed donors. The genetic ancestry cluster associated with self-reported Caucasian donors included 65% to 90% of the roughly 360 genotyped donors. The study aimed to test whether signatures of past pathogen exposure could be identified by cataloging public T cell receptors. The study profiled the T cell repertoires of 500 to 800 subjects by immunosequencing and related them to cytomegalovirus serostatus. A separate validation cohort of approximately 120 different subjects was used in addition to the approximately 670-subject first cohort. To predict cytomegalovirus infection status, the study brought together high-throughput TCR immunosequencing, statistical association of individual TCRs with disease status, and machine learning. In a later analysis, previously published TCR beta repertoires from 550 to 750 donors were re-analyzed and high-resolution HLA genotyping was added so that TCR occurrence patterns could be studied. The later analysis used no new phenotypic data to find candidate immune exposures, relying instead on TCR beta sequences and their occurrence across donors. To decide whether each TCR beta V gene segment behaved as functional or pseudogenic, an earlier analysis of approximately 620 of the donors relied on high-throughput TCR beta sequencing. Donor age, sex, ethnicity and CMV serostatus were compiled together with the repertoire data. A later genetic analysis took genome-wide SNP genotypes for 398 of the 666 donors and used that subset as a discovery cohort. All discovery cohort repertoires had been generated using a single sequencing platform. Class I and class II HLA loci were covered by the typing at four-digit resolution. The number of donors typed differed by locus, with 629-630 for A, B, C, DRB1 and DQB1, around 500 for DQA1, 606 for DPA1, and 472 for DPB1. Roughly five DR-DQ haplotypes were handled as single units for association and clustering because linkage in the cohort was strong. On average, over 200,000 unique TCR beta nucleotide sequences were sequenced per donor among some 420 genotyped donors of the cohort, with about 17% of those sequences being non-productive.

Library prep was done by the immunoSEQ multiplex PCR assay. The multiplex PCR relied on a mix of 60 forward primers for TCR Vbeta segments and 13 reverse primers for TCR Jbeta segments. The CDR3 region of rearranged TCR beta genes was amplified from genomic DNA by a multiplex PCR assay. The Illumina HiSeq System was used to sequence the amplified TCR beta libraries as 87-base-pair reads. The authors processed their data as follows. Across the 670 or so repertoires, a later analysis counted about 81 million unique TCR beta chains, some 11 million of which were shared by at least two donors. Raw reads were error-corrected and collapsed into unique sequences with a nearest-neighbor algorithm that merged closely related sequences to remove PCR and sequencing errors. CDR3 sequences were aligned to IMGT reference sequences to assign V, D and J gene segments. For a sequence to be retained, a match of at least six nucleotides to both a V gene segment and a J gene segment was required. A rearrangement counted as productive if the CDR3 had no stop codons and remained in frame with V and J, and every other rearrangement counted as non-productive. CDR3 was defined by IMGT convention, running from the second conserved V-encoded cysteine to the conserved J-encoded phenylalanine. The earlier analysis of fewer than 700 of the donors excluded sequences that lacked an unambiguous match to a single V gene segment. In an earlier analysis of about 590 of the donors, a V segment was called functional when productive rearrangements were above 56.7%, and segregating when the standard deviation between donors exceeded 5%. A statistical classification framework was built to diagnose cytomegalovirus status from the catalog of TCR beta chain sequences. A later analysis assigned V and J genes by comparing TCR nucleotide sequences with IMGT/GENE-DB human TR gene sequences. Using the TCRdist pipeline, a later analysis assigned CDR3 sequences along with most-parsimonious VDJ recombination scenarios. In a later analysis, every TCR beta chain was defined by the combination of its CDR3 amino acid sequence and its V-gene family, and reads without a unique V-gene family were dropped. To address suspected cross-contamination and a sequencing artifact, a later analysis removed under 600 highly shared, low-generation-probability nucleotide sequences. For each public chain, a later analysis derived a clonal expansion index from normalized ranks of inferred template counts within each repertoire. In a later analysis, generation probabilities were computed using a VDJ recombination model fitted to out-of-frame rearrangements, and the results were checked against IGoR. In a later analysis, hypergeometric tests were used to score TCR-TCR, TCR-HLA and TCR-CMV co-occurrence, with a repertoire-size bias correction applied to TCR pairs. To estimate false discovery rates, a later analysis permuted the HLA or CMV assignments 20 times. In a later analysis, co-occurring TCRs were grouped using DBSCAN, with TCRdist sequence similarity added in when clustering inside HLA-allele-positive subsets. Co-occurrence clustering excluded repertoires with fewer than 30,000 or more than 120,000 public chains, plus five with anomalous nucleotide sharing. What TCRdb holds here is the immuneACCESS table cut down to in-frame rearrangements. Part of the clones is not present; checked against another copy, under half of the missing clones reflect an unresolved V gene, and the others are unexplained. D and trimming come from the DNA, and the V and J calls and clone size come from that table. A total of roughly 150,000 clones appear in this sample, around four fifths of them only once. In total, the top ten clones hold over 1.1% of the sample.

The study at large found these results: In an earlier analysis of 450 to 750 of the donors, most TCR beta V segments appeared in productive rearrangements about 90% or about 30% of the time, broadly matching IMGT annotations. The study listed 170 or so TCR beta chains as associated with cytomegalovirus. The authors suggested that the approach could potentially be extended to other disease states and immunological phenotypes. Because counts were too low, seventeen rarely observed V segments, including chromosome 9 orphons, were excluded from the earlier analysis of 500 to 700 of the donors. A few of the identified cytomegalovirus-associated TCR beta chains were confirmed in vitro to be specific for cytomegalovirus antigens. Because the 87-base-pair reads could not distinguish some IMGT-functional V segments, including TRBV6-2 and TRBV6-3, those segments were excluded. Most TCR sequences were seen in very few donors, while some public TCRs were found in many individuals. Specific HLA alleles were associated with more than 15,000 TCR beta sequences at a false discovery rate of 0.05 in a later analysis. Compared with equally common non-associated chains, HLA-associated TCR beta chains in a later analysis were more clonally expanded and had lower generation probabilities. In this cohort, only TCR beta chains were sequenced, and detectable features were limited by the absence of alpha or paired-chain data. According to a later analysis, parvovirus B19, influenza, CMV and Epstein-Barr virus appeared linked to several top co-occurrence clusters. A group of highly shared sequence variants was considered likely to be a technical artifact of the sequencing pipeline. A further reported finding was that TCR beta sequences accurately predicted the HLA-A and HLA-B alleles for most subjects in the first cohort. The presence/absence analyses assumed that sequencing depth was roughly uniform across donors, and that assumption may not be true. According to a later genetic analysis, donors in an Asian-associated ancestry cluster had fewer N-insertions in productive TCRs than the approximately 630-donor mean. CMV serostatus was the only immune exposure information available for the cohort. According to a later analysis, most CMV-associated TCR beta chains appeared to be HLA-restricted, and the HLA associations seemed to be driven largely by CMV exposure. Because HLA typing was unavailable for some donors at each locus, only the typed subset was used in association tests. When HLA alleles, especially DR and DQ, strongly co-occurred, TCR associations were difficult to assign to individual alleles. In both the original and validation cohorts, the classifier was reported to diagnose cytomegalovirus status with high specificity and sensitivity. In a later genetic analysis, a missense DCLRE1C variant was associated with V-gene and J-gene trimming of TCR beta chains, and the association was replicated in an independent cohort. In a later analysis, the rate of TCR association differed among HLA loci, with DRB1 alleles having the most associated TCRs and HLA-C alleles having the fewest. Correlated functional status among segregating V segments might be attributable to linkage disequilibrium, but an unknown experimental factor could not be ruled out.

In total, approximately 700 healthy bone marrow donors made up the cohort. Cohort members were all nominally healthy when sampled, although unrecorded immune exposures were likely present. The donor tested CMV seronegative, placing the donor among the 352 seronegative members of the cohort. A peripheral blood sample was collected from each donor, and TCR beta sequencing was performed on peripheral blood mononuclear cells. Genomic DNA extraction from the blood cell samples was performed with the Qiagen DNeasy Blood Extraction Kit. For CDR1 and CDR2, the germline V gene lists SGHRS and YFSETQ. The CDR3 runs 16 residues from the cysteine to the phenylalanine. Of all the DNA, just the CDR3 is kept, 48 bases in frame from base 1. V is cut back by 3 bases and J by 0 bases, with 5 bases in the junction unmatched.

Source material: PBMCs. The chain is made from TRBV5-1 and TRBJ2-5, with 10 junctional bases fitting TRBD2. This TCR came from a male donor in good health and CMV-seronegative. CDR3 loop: CASSSGAGGDQETQYF. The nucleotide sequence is TGCGCCAGCAGCTCAGGAGCGGGAGGGGACCAAGAGACCCAGTACTTC.